The present T cell receptor (beta chain) was sequenced within a study of T cell responses to AZD1222 COVID-19 vaccine. Overall study: Both about-4-week and about-12-week second-dose recipients were combined. General study results and limits: Mostly white British, mostly female donors; authors suggested clonal diversity may be underestimated. Distributed over spike, vaccine-associated CD4 TCRs predominated at 160-218 and 743-854.

Some clones are missing from TCRdb's copy, which holds only in-frame ones; the method was immunoSEQ multiplex PCR. The sample has 150,000 to 200,000 clones, around 93% seen once. V shed 5 bases and J shed 4 bases, with 15 bases lying between them. Per the germline V gene, CDR1 is LGHDT and CDR2 is YNNKEL (reference sequence). The CDR3 has 15 amino acids. With respect to this clone: The target antigen is unknown.

The rearrangement uses TRBV3-1 (or the pseudogene TRBV3-2) and TRBJ1-3, with D unclear. The source was peripheral blood, collected on day 0 of AZD1222 vaccination. The TCR sequence derives from an adult in good health. In DNA form, the CDR3 reads TGTGCCAGCAGCGCCGACGGAGCCGTCGGAAACACCATATATTTT. This codes for CASSADGAVGNTIYF.